The present TCR beta chain was sequenced within a study of CD8+CD57+ T cells in acquired aplastic anemia. TCR beta VDJ and CDR3 profiling used genomic DNA as template. Via MiXCR, TCRdb re-called the reads, giving one row per CDR3 protein. This sample has roughly 170,000 distinct CDR3 sequences; nearly 50% occur once, and the top ten carry roughly 13%. The V gene lost 9 bases and the J gene lost 3 bases, with 17 bases spanning the gap. The V gene's germline CDR1 is KGHDR and CDR2 SFDVKD. This CDR3 contains 14 residues. CD8+CD57+ cell expansion had been shown by flow cytometry in patients chosen for sequencing.

Sequencing was performed on sorted CD4+, CD8+, or CD8+CD57+ T cells (not recorded which) from PBMCs. The sequence derives from a human donor with aplastic anemia. This chain links TRBV24-1 with TRBJ2-7; unclear D gene. The CDR3 DNA reads as TGTGCCACCGGTCGACGAGGTGGGGACTACGAGCAGTACTTC. Translating it yields CATGRRGGDYEQYF.